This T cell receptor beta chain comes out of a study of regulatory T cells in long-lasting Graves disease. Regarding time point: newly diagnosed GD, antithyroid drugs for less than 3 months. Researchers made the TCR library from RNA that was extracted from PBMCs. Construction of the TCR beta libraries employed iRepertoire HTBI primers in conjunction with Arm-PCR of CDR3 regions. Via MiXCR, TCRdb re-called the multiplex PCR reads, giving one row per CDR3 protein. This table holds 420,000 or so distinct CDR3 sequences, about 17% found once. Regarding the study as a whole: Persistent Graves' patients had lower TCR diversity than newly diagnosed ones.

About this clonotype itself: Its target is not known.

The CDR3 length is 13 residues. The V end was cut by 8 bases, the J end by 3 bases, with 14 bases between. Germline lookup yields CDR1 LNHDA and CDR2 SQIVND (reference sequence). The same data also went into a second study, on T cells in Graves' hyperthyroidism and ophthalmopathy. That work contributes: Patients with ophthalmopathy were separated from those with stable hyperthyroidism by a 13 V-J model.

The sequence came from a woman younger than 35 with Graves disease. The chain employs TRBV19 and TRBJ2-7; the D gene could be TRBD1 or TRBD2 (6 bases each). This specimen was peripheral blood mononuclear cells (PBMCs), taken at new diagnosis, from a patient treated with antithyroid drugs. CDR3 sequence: CASAAGQNYEQYF. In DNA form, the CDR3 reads TGTGCCAGTGCCGCGGGACAAAACTACGAGCAGTACTTC.